The clone carrying this T cell receptor beta chain showed up just a few times. The antigen is undetermined. The record originates from a study of blood T cells in healthy people across ages. Whole-study findings and limits: More naive CD4+ cells and higher diversity were found in long-lived than in aged donors.

V trimming: 5 bases; J trimming: 9 bases; junction bases outside the gene matches: 13. This CDR3 has 15 residues. Germline V gene lookup returns CDR1 SEHNR and CDR2 FQNEAQ (reference sequence). The authors ran a second PCR of roughly 7 to 11 cycles using a sample-barcoded 5' primer and a J-beta primer mix. TCRdb re-derived calls from the 5' RACE reads in MiXCR, one entry per CDR3 protein. This sample has 750,000 to 950,000 distinct CDR3 sequences, with roughly 29% found just once. The data were also submitted as part of a second study, on T cells of mothers and their children. That source notes: Each child gave about 3 million TCR beta CDR3 reads (each mother, over 10 million). Mother-child pairs who were related displayed a slightly higher overlap than unrelated pairs, a difference that was non-significant.

The sequence came from a woman in her thirties or forties in good health. Source material: blood. The chain has TRBV7-9 and TRBJ2-7; 10 positions agree with TRBD2. The CDR3, as DNA: TGTGCCAGCAGCCCGACGGCTAGCGGGGGCCGGGGGCAGTACTTC. Translation: CASSPTASGGRGQYF.